Given below is one T cell receptor (beta chain) in context. Its specificity is not known. The germline CDR1 and CDR2 sequences are MNHNS and SASEGT. The V segment lost 9 bases and the J segment 2 bases; nucleotides outside the gene matches: 6. The CDR3 is made up of 14 amino acids. The sample belongs to a study of cytomegalovirus exposure and HLA in healthy donors. General study findings and limits: Altogether, some 170 TCR beta chains were recorded as cytomegalovirus-associated. Researchers reportedly found TCR beta sequences accurately predicted most subjects' HLA-A and HLA-B alleles.

In the PCR, 60 Vbeta and 13 Jbeta primers were used. TCRdb's table, derived via immunoSEQ multiplex PCR, lists solely in-frame clones and lacks some. This sample has 150,000 to 200,000 clones, with less than 80% found just once. Source material: PBMCs. The rearrangement links TRBV6-1 to TRBJ2-3; TRBD1 matches 9 bases. This sequence was found in a woman aged 35 to 49 in good health and CMV-seronegative. The CDR3 loop reads CASSLQGATDTQYF. The CDR3 DNA sequence: TGTGCCAGTAGCCTACAGGGGGCCACAGATACGCAGTATTTT.